This TCR beta chain is drawn from a study of T cell responses to AZD1222 COVID-19 vaccine. General study results and limits: Seropositive AZD1222 recipients at baseline numbered only five or six. Clonal diversity was possibly underestimated, and white British individuals and females predominated among donors. Nearly half of spike-specific TCRs reportedly target unmutated variant regions.

As concerns this clone: The antigen remains undetermined.

Assay used: immunoSEQ multiplex PCR; TCRdb lists only in-frame clones, some missing. This table holds about 140,000 clones, approximately 92% found once. Per germline, CDR1 SGHTA and CDR2 FQGNSA. J was trimmed by 0 bases and V by 5 bases; bases with no gene match: 6. The CDR3 is made up of 15 amino acids. The chain recombines TRBV7-2 with TRBJ2-7; TRBD2 matches at 8 bases. The sequencing used peripheral blood, collected on day 0 of AZD1222 vaccination. This TCR was sampled from an adult in good health. CDR3 DNA: TGTGCCAGCAGCCCTTGGGGGACTAGCTCCTACGAGCAGTACTTC. Translation: CASSPWGTSSYEQYF.